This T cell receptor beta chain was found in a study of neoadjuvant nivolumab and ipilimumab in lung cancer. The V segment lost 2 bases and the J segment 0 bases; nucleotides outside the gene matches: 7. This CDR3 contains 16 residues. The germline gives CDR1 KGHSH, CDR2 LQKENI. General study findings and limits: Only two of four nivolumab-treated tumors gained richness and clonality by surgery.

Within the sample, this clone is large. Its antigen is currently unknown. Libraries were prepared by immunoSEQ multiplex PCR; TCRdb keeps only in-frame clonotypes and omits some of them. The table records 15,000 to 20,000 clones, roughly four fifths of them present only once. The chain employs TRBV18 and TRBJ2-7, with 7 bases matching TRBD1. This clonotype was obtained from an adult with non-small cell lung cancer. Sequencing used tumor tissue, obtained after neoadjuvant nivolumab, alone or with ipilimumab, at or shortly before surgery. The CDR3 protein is CASSPKTTGLSYEQYF. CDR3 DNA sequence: TGTGCCAGCTCACCAAAAACGACAGGGCTCTCCTACGAGCAGTACTTC.